This T cell receptor beta chain was captured in a study of quantifying T cell responses using KT2 cells. Study as a whole: cDNA was made from DNase-treated RNA using alpha and beta constant primers. The T4 ligation step was estimated to exceed 8.5% efficiency under optimum conditions. The second PCR was a qPCR stopped at a predetermined fluorescence threshold. Overall study results and limits: Even the lowest spike-in, about one KT2 cell per 100,000 PBMC, yielded detectable KT2 sequences.

The cDNA 3' end received a ligated oligonucleotide with a UMI. An equimolar mix of RC1.1 and RC1.2 primed the beta chain across TRBC1 and TRBC2. MiXCR was run by TCRdb on the UMI-ligation and nested PCR reads, yielding one entry per CDR3 protein. The sample lists about 50,000 distinct CDR3 sequences; approximately 10% were seen once. CDR1 and CDR2 from the germline V gene are LNHNV and YYDKDF (reference sequence). CDR3 length equals 17 residues. V was clipped by 0 bases and J by 4 bases; unmatched bases: 10. On this clonotype itself: Its antigen is unknown.

Sequenced sample: PBMCs spiked with cells of the T cell clone KT2. The gene calls are TRBV15 and TRBJ2-3; 7 bases map to TRBD1. The origin of this receptor is a human donor. The CDR3 here is CATSRDLRPGGSDTQYF. In nucleotides, the CDR3 is TGTGCCACCAGCAGAGATCTTCGGCCAGGGGGTTCAGATACGCAGTATTTT.